This T cell receptor (beta chain) was found in a study of blood T cell repertoires in COVID-19. The overall study: Some COVID-19 samples were acute and others convalescent; all came from the United States, Italy and Spain.

Trimming pared 4 bases from V and 1 base from J, leaving 7 bases between. This CDR3 is built from 13 residues. From germline, CDR1 is SGHTA and CDR2 FQGNSA. Under the authors' procedure: Reference gene primer amplification gave nucleated cell count estimates. Using immunoSEQ multiplex PCR, the repertoire was profiled, and TCRdb retains in-frame clones only, with some absent. Clone size and V and J calls were adopted from that table, with D and trimming inferred from the DNA. The table has about 120,000 clones, roughly four fifths seen once. The V call is TRBV7-2, the J call TRBJ2-5; D is perhaps TRBD2 (6 bases). This receptor was taken from a woman between 65 and 79 years old with acute or convalescent COVID-19. Sequenced sample: peripheral blood. CDR3 region: CASSSGGQETQYF. The CDR3 DNA is TGTGCCAGCAGCTCCGGGGGCCAAGAGACCCAGTACTTC.